These 13 T cell receptor beta chains came from one sample sequenced in a study of cytomegalovirus exposure and HLA in healthy donors. The PCR was carried out with 60 Vbeta primers and 13 Jbeta primers. The table came from immunoSEQ multiplex PCR; TCRdb's copy has only in-frame clones and leaves some out. In the table there are approximately 130,000 clones, around nine tenths of which are singletons. The material sequenced was PBMCs. The receptors were gathered from a woman between 25 and 40 years old in good health and CMV-seronegative.

The genes are TRBV18 and TRBJ1-4; 7 positions match TRBD1. This CDR3 spans 15 amino acids. J lost 5 bases, V lost 5 bases, and 8 bases had no gene match. The germline V gene encodes CDR1 KGHSH and CDR2 LQKENI. In DNA, the CDR3 is TGTGCCAGCTCATCCCGGGACAGAGTCAATGAAAAACTGTTTTTT. It is translated as CASSSRDRVNEKLFF.

The genes are TRBV6-5 and TRBJ2-3, with D perhaps TRBD2 (5 bases). Trimming removed 6 bases at V and 2 bases at J, with 9 bases between. The germline CDR1 and CDR2 sequences are MNHEY and SVGAGI. CDR3 length: 13 amino acids. The CDR3 protein is CASSWTLTDTQYF. In nucleotides, the CDR3 is TGTGCCAGCAGCTGGACTCTCACAGATACGCAGTATTTT.

The chain combines TRBV30 with TRBJ1-1; the D gene is possibly TRBD1 (5 bases). The V and J ends lost 8 bases and 1 base respectively, with 11 bases between them. The CDR3 has 12 residues. CDR1 GTSNPN and CDR2 SVGIG come from the germline V gene (reference sequence). CDR3 sequence: CAVRARNTEAFF. DNA for the CDR3: TGTGCCGTCAGGGCGCGGAACACTGAAGCTTTCTTT.

The gene calls are TRBV5-4 and TRBJ2-3, with unresolved D. The CDR3 extends over 14 amino acids. Germline V gives CDR1 SGHNT, CDR2 YYREEE (reference sequence). Trimming took off 4 bases at V and 1 base at J, with 10 bases between the two ends. The CDR3 bases are TGTGCCAGCAGCCCCGAGTTGGGCACAGATACGCAGTATTTT. It specifies CASSPELGTDTQYF.

CDR3: CAISGSPGTAYNEQFF. CDR3 coding DNA: TGTGCCATCAGTGGTTCACCCGGGACAGCCTACAATGAGCAGTTCTTC. The chain is built from TRBV10-3 and TRBJ2-1; 7 nucleotides match TRBD1. The CDR3 length is 16 residues. V was clipped by 4 bases and J by 2 bases; unmatched bases: 8. CDR1 is ENHRY and CDR2 is SYGVKD in the germline V gene.

This clone was detected once. The J gene is TRBJ1-1, the V gene TRBV7-9, with 8 bases that match TRBD1. Trimming removed 8 bases from V and 1 base from J; junction bases left unmatched: 6. Germline loops: CDR1 SEHNR, CDR2 FQNEAQ (reference sequence). The CDR3 totals 14 residues. CDR3: CASATGQGNTEAFF. The CDR3 DNA is TGTGCCAGCGCGACTGGACAGGGGAACACTGAAGCTTTCTTT.

V is TRBV19 and J is TRBJ1-2; 10 nucleotides align to TRBD1. The CDR3 contains 14 residues. J was trimmed by 8 bases and V by 5 bases; bases with no gene match: 8. Germline CDR1 reads LNHDA; CDR2 reads SQIVND (reference sequence). The CDR3 sequence is CASSPRTGGSGYTF. The CDR3 coding sequence is TGTGCCAGTAGTCCCCGGACAGGGGGATCGGGCTACACCTTC. Complete variable domain (other parts from reference TRBV19 and TRBJ1-2): DGGITQSPKYLFRKEGQNVTLSCEQNLNHDAMYWYRQDPGQGLRLIYYSQIVNDFQKGDIAEGYSVSREKKESFPLTVTSAQKNPTAFYLCASSPRTGGSGYTFGSGTRLTVV.

A single count supports this clone. This sequence joins TRBV28 and TRBJ2-1; 11 bases fit TRBD2. Looked up from germline, CDR1 is MDHEN and CDR2 is SYDVKM. The CDR3 extends over 17 amino acids. V lost 2 bases and J lost 8; bases outside the gene matches: 11. CDR3 in amino acids: CASSLAWDSGRVYEQFF. The CDR3 DNA follows: TGTGCCAGCAGTTTAGCTTGGGATAGCGGGAGGGTATATGAGCAGTTCTTC.

This clone was detected only once. The genes are TRBV28 and TRBJ1-2, with 8 nucleotides matching TRBD1. This CDR3 has 14 amino acids. The junction had 10 bases not matched to a gene; V was cut back by 9 bases and J by 4 bases. Per germline, CDR1 MDHEN and CDR2 SYDVKM. The CDR3: CASGQGSSSYGYTF. The CDR3, as DNA: TGTGCCAGTGGACAGGGCTCTTCCTCCTATGGCTACACCTTC.

The J gene is TRBJ2-5, the V gene TRBV11-3, with TRBD1 as a possible D gene (5 bases). The V end was cut by 5 bases, the J end by 4 bases, with 14 bases between. CDR3 length: 14 amino acids. Germline lookup yields CDR1 SGHNT and CDR2 YENEEA. CDR3 residues: CASSPRGGSETQYF. Here the CDR3 DNA reads TGTGCCAGCAGCCCTAGGGGCGGATCAGAGACCCAGTACTTC.

This clone has only a few counts. The chain combines TRBV4-3 with TRBJ2-3; maybe TRBD1 (5 bases). The V gene's germline CDR1 is LGHNA and CDR2 YSLEER. This CDR3 region has 13 residues. V was cut by 6 bases and J by 7 bases, with 14 bases left in between. Written as DNA, the CDR3 is TGCGCCAGCAGTCCGGCCCCAGGGAATACGCAGTATTTT. It translates to CASSPAPGNTQYF.

CDR3 nucleotides: TGCGCCAGCAGCTTGGCCCGGGGACAGGGTAACACTGAAGCTTTCTTT. This encodes CASSLARGQGNTEAFF. The rearrangement joins TRBV5-1 to TRBJ1-1; 9 nucleotides line up with TRBD1. Germline V lookup: CDR1 SGHRS, CDR2 YFSETQ. The CDR3 has 16 residues. With V trimmed by 0 bases and J by 2 bases, 5 bases remained unmatched. The variable domain in full, with the rest retrieved from reference TRBV5-1 and TRBJ1-1, is KAGVTQTPRYLIKTRGQQVTLSCSPISGHRSVSWYQQTPGQGLQFLFEYFSETQRNKGNFPGRFSGRQFSNSRSEMNVSTLELGDSALYLCASSLARGQGNTEAFFGQGTRLTVV.

A few counts support this clone. CDR3 nucleotides: TGCGCCAGCAGCCTCACGCTCCTACTGAACACTGAAGCTTTCTTT. Encoded protein: CASSLTLLLNTEAFF. The chain is built from TRBV5-1 and TRBJ1-1, with D hard to call. The CDR3 runs to 15 residues. Trimming cost V 4 bases and J 0 bases, with 13 bases left between them. Germline-derived CDR1 and CDR2 are SGHRS and YFSETQ. The variable domain in full, completed from reference TRBV5-1 and TRBJ1-1, reads KAGVTQTPRYLIKTRGQQVTLSCSPISGHRSVSWYQQTPGQGLQFLFEYFSETQRNKGNFPGRFSGRQFSNSRSEMNVSTLELGDSALYLCASSLTLLLNTEAFFGQGTRLTVV.